This TCR beta chain was sequenced in a study of cytomegalovirus exposure and HLA in healthy donors. The study, taken as a whole, reports: The CMV antigen specificity of a few CMV-associated chains was confirmed through in vitro analysis. The dataset shows that most TCR sequences were rare, while some public TCRs occurred in many donors.

The assay was immunoSEQ multiplex PCR, and TCRdb's table has in-frame clones only and misses some. The sample shows 250,000 to 350,000 clones, 86% of them seen only once. With 2 bases clipped from V and 7 bases from J, the junction kept 7 bases outside the gene matches. The CDR3 is made up of 15 amino acids. In germline, CDR1 is SGHTA, CDR2 FQGTGA. For this clone: Its specificity is not known.

The source material was PBMCs. The V gene is TRBV7-3, the J gene TRBJ2-1, with TRBD2 matching 8 bases. The receptor was derived from a woman aged 18 to 35 in good health and CMV-seronegative. The DNA for the CDR3 is TGTGCCAGCAGCTTAGCGGGGGGCGCTGTTAATGAGCAGTTCTTC. This encodes CASSLAGGAVNEQFF.